The 24 T cell receptor beta chains presented below share a single source sample, sequenced in a study of T cells in Graves' hyperthyroidism and ophthalmopathy. TCR beta CDR3 region amplification was performed from RNA transcripts. A set of HTBI primers served as the primers for a first-round RT-PCR of the TCR CDR3. TCRdb itself ran the multiplex PCR reads through MiXCR, one entry per CDR3 protein. The profile shows about 560,000 distinct CDR3 sequences, 14% of them singletons. The source material was blood. These receptors all come from a woman aged 40-49 years with Graves' hyperthyroidism.

The gene calls are TRBV4-1 and TRBJ2-3; TRBD1 matches 9 bases. The germline V gene encodes CDR1 MGHRA and CDR2 YSYEKL. CDR3 length equals 14 residues. V shed 8 bases and J 5 bases; nucleotides not matched to a gene: 8. The CDR3: CASQRDRVIDTQYF. The CDR3 bases are TGCGCCAGCCAACGGGACAGGGTGATAGATACGCAGTATTTT.

This clonotype has at least ten counts. The V gene is TRBV11-2, the J gene TRBJ1-2, with 7 nucleotides matching TRBD1. The ends lost 1 base at V and 5 bases at J; junction bases unmatched: 13. Germline V gives CDR1 SGHAT, CDR2 FQNNGV. The CDR3 runs to 17 residues. The CDR3 nucleotides are TGTGCCAGCAGCTTAGCCTCCGGGACAGCTTATCTATATGGCTACACCTTC. It specifies CASSLASGTAYLYGYTF.

This clonotype turned up a few times. The CDR3 here is CASERGGTEAFF. In DNA, the CDR3 is TGTGCCTCGGAAAGGGGAGGCACTGAAGCTTTCTTT. The chain couples TRBV7-9 to TRBJ1-1, with D possibly matching TRBD1 (5 bases). Germline CDR1 SEHNR, CDR2 FQNEAQ (reference sequence). This CDR3 contains 12 residues. The V and J ends lost 11 bases and 4 bases respectively, with 14 bases between them.

This clonotype was seen many times. The chain carries TRBV29-1 and TRBJ2-1; 7 positions match TRBD2. J gave up 2 bases and V 5 bases, and 9 bases lay outside the gene matches. CDR3 length: 15 residues. Germline V CDR1 and CDR2: SQVTM, ANQGSEA. This CDR3 reads CSVLLRLATYNEQFF. The CDR3 DNA reads TGCAGCGTTTTGCTAAGACTAGCTACCTACAATGAGCAGTTCTTC.

This clonotype was found many times. This chain joins TRBV6-5 and TRBJ2-7; 7 positions match TRBD2. Trimming removed 0 bases from V and 6 bases from J; junction bases left unmatched: 8. CDR1 and CDR2 from the germline V gene are MNHEY and SVGAGI. This CDR3 comprises 15 residues. Written as DNA, the CDR3 is TGTGCCAGCAGTTACTCGGGCGGGAGTAACAGCGAGCAGTACTTC. Translated, it gives CASSYSGGSNSEQYF.

At least ten counts were recorded for this clonotype. The chain is built from TRBV2 and TRBJ2-1; no clear D. V lost 8 bases, J lost 5 bases, and 13 bases lay in between. The CDR3 runs to 13 residues. The germline gives CDR1 SNHLY, CDR2 FYNNEI. CDR3 protein: CASLNKLNNEQFF. The CDR3 nucleotides read TGTGCCAGCCTTAATAAACTTAACAATGAGCAGTTCTTC.

This clonotype showed up many times. The chain employs TRBV2 and TRBJ2-4, with 9 positions matching TRBD2. With V trimmed by 6 bases and J by 5 bases, 14 bases remained unmatched. Germline CDR1 reads SNHLY; CDR2 reads FYNNEI. This CDR3 is built from 17 residues. DNA of the CDR3: TGTGCCAGCAGGAAAACCACCGGGACTAGCAGTCAAAACATTCAGTACTTC. Its protein is CASRKTTGTSSQNIQYF.

This clonotype occurred many times. This sequence joins TRBV2 and TRBJ2-1; D is ambiguous. The V end was cut by 2 bases, the J end by 5 bases, with 4 bases between. Germline assignment: CDR1 SNHLY and CDR2 FYNNEI. This CDR3 is 12 amino acids long. The CDR3 coding sequence is TGTGCCAGCAGTGAACCAAACAATGAGCAGTTCTTC. This gives the protein CASSEPNNEQFF.

This clonotype was seen a few times. The rearrangement uses TRBV9 and TRBJ2-1, with TRBD2 matching 7 bases. CDR3 size: 16 residues. Germline V gene sequence: CDR1 SGDLS, CDR2 YYNGEE. J gave up 0 bases and V 1 base, and 4 bases lay outside the gene matches. CDR3 amino acids: CASSVTREVSYNEQFF. The CDR3, as DNA: TGTGCCAGCAGCGTAACACGGGAGGTCTCCTACAATGAGCAGTTCTTC. The full variable domain, its missing parts supplied by reference TRBV9 and TRBJ2-1, is DSGVTQTPKHLITATGQRVTLRCSPRSGDLSVYWYQQSLDQGLQFLIQYYNGEERAKGNILERFSAQQFPDLHSELNLSSLELGDSALYFCASSVTREVSYNEQFFGPGTRLTVL.

The rearrangement links TRBV29-1 to TRBJ2-5, with 7 bases fitting TRBD1. The CDR3 is 13 amino acids. V shed 4 bases and J 2 bases; nucleotides not matched to a gene: 4. Germline lookup yields CDR1 SQVTM and CDR2 ANQGSEA. The DNA of the CDR3 is TGCAGCGTTGGGGACAGCACTCAAGAGACCCAGTACTTC. It is translated as CSVGDSTQETQYF.

Turning to this clonotype: This clone may be a read error of a much larger clone one base away. J is TRBJ2-4 and V is TRBV2; D is possibly TRBD1 (6 bases). The germline V and J ends were trimmed by 8 bases and 5 bases, with 19 bases remaining between them. This CDR3 is 15 amino acids long. Germline lookup yields CDR1 SNHLY and CDR2 FYNNEI. CDR3 in amino acids: CASAKNTGIENIQYF. CDR3 bases: TGTGCCAGCGCCAAAAATACAGGGATAGAAAACATTCAGTACTTC.

This clonotype occurred a few times. The V and J genes are TRBV7-2 and TRBJ2-5; 7 positions agree with TRBD1. The CDR3 extends over 15 amino acids. The ends lost 5 bases at V and 3 bases at J; junction bases unmatched: 9. Germline V lookup: CDR1 SGHTA, CDR2 FQGNSA. This CDR3 reads CASSPGGTPEETQYF. In DNA, the CDR3 is TGTGCCAGCAGCCCAGGGGGTACACCAGAAGAGACCCAGTACTTC.

This rearrangement joins TRBV19 to TRBJ2-3, with D tentatively TRBD2 (5 bases). Trimming took off 7 bases at V and 1 base at J, with 15 bases between the two ends. CDR1 and CDR2 (germline): LNHDA, SQIVND (reference sequence). The CDR3 has 15 amino acids. CDR3 nucleotides: TGTGCCAGTAAAGGAGCGGCAACGCGCACAGATACGCAGTATTTT. Translating gives CASKGAATRTDTQYF.

This clonotype was seen repeatedly, ten times or more. The rearrangement links TRBV30 to TRBJ1-1, with D possibly matching TRBD1 (6 bases). Trimming pared 3 bases from V and 5 bases from J, leaving 13 bases between. Germline lookup yields CDR1 GTSNPN and CDR2 SVGIG (reference sequence). The CDR3 extends over 13 amino acids. CDR3 bases: TGTGCCTGGAGCCCCGGGACAAAGACTGAAGCTTTCTTT. Encoded protein: CAWSPGTKTEAFF.

This clonotype came up many times. The chain recombines TRBV7-3 with TRBJ2-1, with D possibly being TRBD2 (6 bases). The germline CDR1 and CDR2 sequences are SGHTA and FQGTGA. The CDR3 extends over 15 amino acids. V lost 2 bases and J lost 5, with 13 bases in between. The CDR3 sequence: CASSLGGIPDNEQFF. CDR3 bases: TGTGCCAGCAGCTTAGGCGGGATTCCAGACAATGAGCAGTTCTTC.

Only a few counts were recorded for this clonotype. The V gene is TRBV10-3, the J gene TRBJ1-3; D is possibly TRBD1 (5 bases). The germline V gene encodes CDR1 ENHRY and CDR2 SYGVKD. With 10 bases removed from V and 0 bases from J, the gap between germline ends came to 19 bases. This CDR3 is 16 amino acids long. The CDR3 region is CATTGEGTSSGNTIYF. The CDR3 region has the DNA TGTGCCACCACTGGGGAGGGGACGAGCTCTGGAAACACCATATATTTT.

The table lists this clonotype with many counts. J is TRBJ1-2 and V is TRBV30; D may be TRBD1 (6 bases). The V and J ends lost 8 bases and 5 bases respectively, with 21 bases between them. The CDR3 consists of 14 residues. The germline gives CDR1 GTSNPN, CDR2 SVGIG (reference sequence). This chain's CDR3 is CAGYYSGAFYGYTF. The CDR3, as DNA: TGTGCCGGCTATTATTCGGGGGCGTTTTATGGCTACACCTTC. Full variable domain (rest looked up from reference TRBV30 and TRBJ1-2): SQTIHQWPATLVQPVGSPLSLECTVEGTSNPNLYWYRQAAGRGLQLLFYSVGIGQISSEVPQNLSASRPQDRQFILSSKKLLLSDSGFYLCAGYYSGAFYGYTFGSGTRLTVV.

This clonotype came up a few times. J is TRBJ2-5 and V is TRBV5-8, with D unclear. CDR1 and CDR2 (germline): SGHTS, YDEGEE. This CDR3 spans 13 amino acids. The V and J ends lost 6 bases and 7 bases respectively, with 16 bases between them. This chain's CDR3 is CASKDWITGTQYF. CDR3 in DNA: TGTGCCAGCAAGGATTGGATAACGGGGACCCAGTACTTC.

This clonotype was found a few times. The V and J genes are TRBV7-9 and TRBJ2-2; TRBD1 is a possible D gene (5 bases). The germline CDR1 and CDR2 sequences are SEHNR and FQNEAQ (reference sequence). CDR3 length: 17 residues. V was cut by 1 base and J by 2 bases, with 14 bases left in between. CDR3 amino acids: CASSLGLGQGNTGELFF. CDR3 coding DNA: TGTGCCAGCAGCTTAGGGTTGGGCCAGGGCAACACCGGGGAGCTGTTTTTT.

The rearrangement joins TRBV20-1 to TRBJ2-7; D gene uncertain. The CDR3 is 13 residues long. Germline CDR1 and CDR2: DFQATT and SNEGSKA (reference sequence). V dropped 4 bases and J dropped 5 bases, with 15 bases sitting between them. CDR3 DNA sequence: TGCAGTGCTACTCGAGCCAGCCCCCACGAGCAGTACTTC. Translated: CSATRASPHEQYF.

The chain carries TRBV5-4 and TRBJ2-2; 9 bases line up with TRBD1. After removal of 5 bases from V and 5 bases from J, the junction contained 10 bases not matched to a gene. This CDR3 comprises 16 residues. Germline CDR1 SGHNT, CDR2 YYREEE (reference sequence). CDR3 nucleotide sequence: TGTGCCAGCAGAACGACGGGACAGGGAGAGACCGGGGAGCTGTTTTTT. As protein: CASRTTGQGETGELFF. The full variable domain, rest sourced from reference TRBV5-4 and TRBJ2-2, is ETGVTQSPTHLIKTRGQQVTLRCSSQSGHNTVSWYQQALGQGPQFIFQYYREEENGRGNFPPRFSGLQFPNYSSELNVNALELDDSALYLCASRTTGQGETGELFFGEGSRLTVL.

The chain links TRBV12-3 or TRBV12-4 to TRBJ1-3; D is undetermined. The CDR3 loop spans 16 amino acids. The V gene lost 3 bases and the J gene lost 1 base, with 13 bases spanning the gap. CDR3 nucleotide sequence: TGTGCCAGCAGTTTTTCGGGGAGTATATCTGGAAACACCATATATTTT. Its protein is CASSFSGSISGNTIYF.

The rearrangement links TRBV6-1 to TRBJ1-1; the D gene is possibly TRBD1 (6 bases). Trimming left V 4 bases short and J 6 bases short, with 18 bases between. In germline, CDR1 is MNHNS, CDR2 SASEGT. The CDR3 extends over 15 amino acids. This chain's CDR3 is CASSAPGGMPSEAFF. CDR3 bases: TGTGCCAGCAGTGCTCCGGGGGGCATGCCGTCTGAAGCTTTCTTT.

At least ten counts were recorded for this clonotype. The V and J genes are TRBV20-1 and TRBJ1-4; 7 bases line up with TRBD1. The CDR3 runs to 15 residues. V dropped 6 bases and J dropped 7; count of bases not matched to a gene: 14. Germline V gene sequence: CDR1 DFQATT, CDR2 SNEGSKA (reference sequence). CDR3 coding DNA: TGCAGTGCGGAAAACCCGGACAGGCGGCGTGAAAAACTGTTTTTT. Translated, it gives CSAENPDRRREKLFF.